A single sample is the source of the 5 T cell receptor beta chains below, sequenced in a study of T cell responses to AZD1222 COVID-19 vaccine. Assay used: immunoSEQ multiplex PCR; TCRdb lists only in-frame clones, some missing. The profile covers fewer than 110,000 clones, with 75% to 95% appearing a single time and 6.2% taken by the ten largest. Source: peripheral blood, taken 28 days after the second AZD1222 dose. These TCRs come from an adult who received the AZD1222 COVID-19 vaccine.

V usage is TRBV5-5 and J usage is TRBJ1-5; TRBD1 might be the D (6 bases). The CDR3 totals 13 residues. CDR1 is SGHKS, CDR2 YYEKEE, per germline (reference sequence). The germline V and J ends were trimmed by 4 bases and 6 bases, with 11 bases remaining between them. This CDR3 reads CASSRTEVQPQHF. The CDR3 DNA follows: TGTGCCAGCAGCAGGACAGAGGTTCAGCCCCAGCATTTT.

The chain links TRBV5-4 to TRBJ1-1; 8 nucleotides agree with TRBD1. The germline V gene encodes CDR1 SGHNT and CDR2 YYREEE (reference sequence). The CDR3 runs to 14 residues. Trimming cost V 2 bases and J 11 bases; bases outside gene matches: 11. This CDR3 reads CASSFPGGTGVAFF. DNA for the CDR3: TGTGCCAGCAGCTTCCCAGGGGGCACTGGAGTGGCTTTCTTT.

The chain carries TRBV7-9 and TRBJ2-3; 9 bases agree with TRBD2. Trimming at V came to 4 bases and at J to 4 bases, leaving 9 bases not matched to a gene. CDR3 length equals 16 residues. Germline assignment: CDR1 SEHNR and CDR2 FQNEAQ (reference sequence). The CDR3: CASSSLGVAGADTQYF. The DNA for the CDR3 is TGTGCCAGCAGCTCCCTGGGTGTAGCGGGGGCAGATACGCAGTATTTT.

The chain is built from TRBV7-2 and TRBJ1-6; no reliable D call. With 10 bases removed from V and 7 bases from J, the gap between germline ends came to 14 bases. The length of the CDR3 is 13 residues. The germline gives CDR1 SGHTA, CDR2 FQGNSA. The CDR3 coding sequence is TGTGCCACTGCTAGCGGGCTAAATTCACCCCTCCACTTT. It codes for CATASGLNSPLHF.

The genes are TRBV25-1 and TRBJ1-1, with D possibly TRBD1 on 5 matching bases. Per the germline V gene, CDR1 is MGHDK and CDR2 is SYGVNS. The CDR3 consists of 16 residues. With 10 bases removed from V and 3 bases from J, the gap between germline ends came to 24 bases. The CDR3 nucleotides read TGTGCCACCATCAGCTCCAGGGCCAGCCGCTACACTGAAGCTTTCTTT. Translating it yields CATISSRASRYTEAFF. Combining the CDR3 with reference TRBV25-1 and TRBJ1-1 gives the whole variable domain EADIYQTPRYLVIGTGKKITLECSQTMGHDKMYWYQQDPGMELHLIHYSYGVNSTEKGDLSSESTVSRIRTEHFPLTLESARPSHTSQYLCATISSRASRYTEAFFGQGTRLTVV.